One and the same sample provided the 21 T cell receptor beta chains below, sequenced in a study of T cell repertoires in cytomegalovirus infection. TCRdb analysed the reads with MiXCR anew, one entry per CDR3 protein. The sample carries approximately 750,000 distinct CDR3 sequences, roughly 35% recorded once. The material sequenced was PBMCs. The receptors stem from a human donor in good health (CMV status not recorded). Some clones in this sample may be carry-over from other donors' samples.

The V and J genes are TRBV9 and TRBJ1-6; D unresolved. The V end lost 2 bases, the J end lost 10 bases, and 16 bases lay between the germline ends. The V gene's germline CDR1 is SGDLS and CDR2 YYNGEE. CDR3 size: 15 residues. CDR3 nucleotide sequence: TGTGCCAGCAGCGTTGGGCCGGGAGGGCCATCACCCCTCCACTTT. Its translation is CASSVGPGGPSPLHF. The full variable domain, completed using reference TRBV9 and TRBJ1-6, is DSGVTQTPKHLITATGQRVTLRCSPRSGDLSVYWYQQSLDQGLQFLIQYYNGEERAKGNILERFSAQQFPDLHSELNLSSLELGDSALYFCASSVGPGGPSPLHFGNGTRLTVT.

The rearrangement uses TRBV6-1 and TRBJ1-5, with D possibly matching TRBD1 (5 bases). This CDR3 region has 14 residues. Germline V gives CDR1 MNHNS, CDR2 SASEGT. Trimming cost V 6 bases and J 0 bases, with 9 bases left between them. DNA of the CDR3: TGTGCCAGCAGGGACACTCTTAGCAATCAGCCCCAGCATTTT. Its translation is CASRDTLSNQPQHF.

This clonotype was counted once. CDR3 in DNA: TGCGCCAGCAGCCAAGATGCCGCCGGGGGGGACGAGCAGTACTTC. Translating gives CASSQDAAGGDEQYF. V gene TRBV4-1 combines with J gene TRBJ2-7, with TRBD2 matching over 8 bases. CDR1 and CDR2 from the germline V gene are MGHRA and YSYEKL. This CDR3 region has 15 residues. V shed 0 bases and J 5 bases; nucleotides not matched to a gene: 6.

This clonotype was seen a few times. The genes are TRBV19 and TRBJ2-7; the D is unclear. The CDR3 is 14 amino acids. V was clipped by 5 bases and J by 2 bases, with 13 bases between them. Germline V lookup: CDR1 LNHDA, CDR2 SQIVND (reference sequence). CDR3 loop: CASSPVVTTYEQYF. CDR3 in DNA: TGTGCCAGTAGTCCCGTCGTAACGACCTACGAGCAGTACTTC.

V and J are TRBV4-1 and TRBJ1-1; a weak D match, TRBD1 (6 bases). Germline lookup yields CDR1 MGHRA and CDR2 YSYEKL. The CDR3 extends over 14 amino acids. V was clipped by 5 bases and J by 5 bases, with 15 bases between them. The CDR3 region is CASSTAGALTEAFF. The CDR3 DNA is TGCGCCAGCAGCACCGCGGGGGCGCTTACTGAAGCTTTCTTT.

This clonotype was seen more than once but under ten times. CDR3 in amino acids: CASSLTGGHDEQFF. CDR3 bases: TGCGCCAGCAGCTTGACAGGGGGCCACGATGAGCAGTTCTTC. This chain uses TRBV5-1 with TRBJ2-1; 9 positions agree with TRBD1. Germline-derived CDR1 and CDR2 are SGHRS and YFSETQ. V trimming: 1 base; J trimming: 8 bases; junction bases outside the gene matches: 4. The CDR3 contains 14 residues.

J is TRBJ1-1 and V is TRBV7-3; possible D gene TRBD1, 6 bases. V was cut by 4 bases and J by 3 bases, with 15 bases left in between. The length of the CDR3 is 15 residues. Germline CDR1 SGHTA, CDR2 FQGTGA. CDR3 loop: CASSSTRGHHTEAFF. The CDR3 coding sequence is TGTGCCAGCAGCTCCACCCGGGGGCATCACACTGAAGCTTTCTTT.

This chain connects TRBV10-3 to TRBJ1-1, with TRBD1 matching 9 bases. The germline V gene encodes CDR1 ENHRY and CDR2 SYGVKD. This CDR3 region has 12 residues. J was trimmed by 11 bases and V by 6 bases; bases with no gene match: 7. The CDR3, as DNA: TGTGCCATCAGCCGGGACAGGGCCGACGCTTTCTTT. Translated, it gives CAISRDRADAFF.

The J gene is TRBJ2-1, the V gene TRBV20-1; a possible D gene is TRBD2 (6 bases). This CDR3 is built from 13 residues. From germline, CDR1 is DFQATT and CDR2 SNEGSKA (reference sequence). Trimming took 7 bases from V and 1 from J, leaving 11 bases between them. This CDR3 reads CSVTGDSYNEQFF. CDR3 in DNA: TGCAGTGTGACGGGGGATTCCTACAATGAGCAGTTCTTC.

The chain carries TRBV28 and TRBJ1-4; 7 nucleotides agree with TRBD1. The CDR3 is 16 residues long. V was clipped by 6 bases and J by 8 bases; unmatched bases: 15. Germline-derived CDR1 and CDR2 are MDHEN and SYDVKM. CDR3 DNA sequence: TGTGCCAGCAGCGTTCTTCTGGACAGGAGGGTAGAAAAACTGTTTTTT. Its protein is CASSVLLDRRVEKLFF.

CDR3: CASSSATSGMGEQYF. Written as DNA, the CDR3 is TGTGCCAGCAGCTCTGCGACTAGCGGGATGGGCGAGCAGTACTTC. This chain connects TRBV11-2 to TRBJ2-7, with TRBD2 matching 11 bases. V gave up 4 bases and J gave up 6 bases; unmatched junction bases: 8. This CDR3 spans 15 amino acids. Germline CDR1 reads SGHAT; CDR2 reads FQNNGV.

The rearrangement links TRBV28 to TRBJ2-6, with 7 bases that match TRBD1. The CDR3 covers 17 residues. Trimming took 6 bases from V and 0 from J; bases not matched to a gene: 8. The germline V gene encodes CDR1 MDHEN and CDR2 SYDVKM. Here the CDR3 reads CASSSTGQNSGANVLTF. The CDR3 DNA is TGTGCCAGCAGCTCGACAGGGCAAAACTCTGGGGCCAACGTCCTGACTTTC.

This rearrangement joins TRBV12-5 to TRBJ2-1, with a tentative D call TRBD1 (6 bases). This CDR3 region has 12 residues. Germline V lookup: CDR1 LGHNT, CDR2 FRNRAP. V was clipped by 3 bases and J by 15 bases, with 15 bases between them. In DNA form, the CDR3 reads TGTGCTAGTGGTTTTACAGGGTATCTCCTGTTCTTC. As protein: CASGFTGYLLFF.

This clonotype was observed once. The chain uses TRBV25-1 and TRBJ1-6; D is undetermined. Germline V gives CDR1 MGHDK, CDR2 SYGVNS. The CDR3 spans 13 residues. The ends were cut back, 4 bases at V and 8 bases at J, with 9 bases in the middle. The CDR3 loop is CASSGVWYSPLHF. CDR3 DNA: TGTGCCAGCAGTGGTGTCTGGTATTCACCCCTCCACTTT.

This clonotype was seen ten or more times. One end of the junction varies from germline; a read error may be responsible. This chain connects TRBV12-3 or TRBV12-4 to TRBJ2-7; D gene uncertain. This CDR3 spans 14 amino acids. CDR3 coding DNA: TGTGCCAGCAGTTTTGGGTTAGAAGGATCCAGCAAGTTGTTC. Its protein product is CASSFGLEGSSKLF.

This clonotype was seen only a few times. V and J are TRBV19 and TRBJ1-5, with 11 positions matching TRBD1. V was clipped by 5 bases and J by 7 bases; unmatched bases: 7. The germline gives CDR1 LNHDA, CDR2 SQIVND (reference sequence). This CDR3 has 15 residues. The CDR3 loop is CASSARTGGSQPQHF. The CDR3 DNA sequence: TGTGCCAGTAGTGCCAGGACAGGGGGCAGCCAGCCCCAGCATTTT.

V usage is TRBV28 and J usage is TRBJ2-3, with TRBD1 as a possible D gene (5 bases). V was clipped by 2 bases and J by 2 bases, with 11 bases between them. The CDR3 is 15 amino acids. Germline V gene lookup returns CDR1 MDHEN and CDR2 SYDVKM. For the CDR3, the DNA is TGTGCCAGCAGTTTACTGACAGTCCACACAGATACGCAGTATTTT. Protein: CASSLLTVHTDTQYF.

The chain has TRBV29-1 and TRBJ2-5; 8 nucleotides align to TRBD1. The CDR3 consists of 12 residues. V was clipped by 7 bases and J by 5 bases; unmatched bases: 6. From germline, CDR1 is SQVTM and CDR2 ANQGSEA. Here the CDR3 reads CSGTGPGETQYF. The CDR3 region has the DNA TGCAGCGGGACAGGGCCAGGGGAGACCCAGTACTTC. Complete variable domain (other parts from reference TRBV29-1 and TRBJ2-5): SAVISQKPSRDICQRGTSLTIQCQVDSQVTMMFWYRQQPGQSLTLIATANQGSEATYESGFVIDKFPISRPNLTFSTLTVSNMSPEDSSIYLCSGTGPGETQYFGPGTRLLVL.

This clonotype was seen a single time. V usage is TRBV4-2 and J usage is TRBJ2-5; 11 bases agree with TRBD1. The trim removed 3 bases at V and 3 bases at J, leaving 6 bases unmatched. The germline CDR1 and CDR2 sequences are LGHNA and YNFKEQ. This CDR3 region has 16 residues. CDR3 residues: CASSQLSGQGEETQYF. CDR3 nucleotide sequence: TGTGCCAGCAGCCAGCTATCGGGACAGGGGGAAGAGACCCAGTACTTC.

This clonotype was picked up a small number of times. This sequence joins TRBV19 and TRBJ1-5, with D possibly matching TRBD1 (6 bases). Germline-derived CDR1 and CDR2 are LNHDA and SQIVND (reference sequence). This CDR3 has 16 amino acids. The V and J ends lost 8 bases and 0 bases respectively, with 17 bases between them. CDR3 nucleotide sequence: TGTGCCAGTCGGATGACAGGAAGATATAGCAATCAGCCCCAGCATTTT. This encodes CASRMTGRYSNQPQHF.

The chain is built from TRBV27 and TRBJ1-6; a possible D gene is TRBD1 (6 bases). The CDR3 totals 16 residues. Germline CDR1 reads MNHEY; CDR2 reads SMNVEV (reference sequence). Trimming stripped 6 bases from V and 6 bases from J, with 18 bases between. The CDR3 protein is CASSPITGNRNSPLHF. The CDR3 bases are TGTGCCAGCAGCCCGATTACAGGGAACCGTAATTCACCCCTCCACTTT.